This T cell receptor (beta chain) was captured by sequencing in a study of T-cell reconstitution after alpha-beta-depleted transplantation in children. Regarding the study as a whole: Reports say that about two months after transplant, the alpha-beta T cells came out of several hundred graft clones that had expanded. One year post-transplant, T-cell counts and diversity were largely derived from T cells produced anew. It was surviving recipient T cells and thymic progenitors that gave some patients high TCRbeta diversity at day 60.

V lost 6 bases to trimming and J lost 3 bases, with 12 bases between them. The CDR3 runs to 12 residues. CDR1 and CDR2 (germline): DFQATT, SNEGSKA (reference sequence). As for this clonotype: What it binds is unknown.

A library of TCRbeta sequences, prepared with unique molecular identifiers, was generated. TCRdb reprocessed the PCR reads via MiXCR and lists one record per CDR3 protein. The data hold 600,000 or so distinct CDR3 sequences, with under 25% observed a single time. This specimen was PBMCs, mostly from graft donor cells, taken 360 days after TCRalphabeta/CD19-depleted stem cell transplant. The source of this sequence is a boy younger than two who had a stem cell transplant for acute myeloid leukemia, so the T cells may come from the graft donor. V gene TRBV20-1 combines with J gene TRBJ2-7, with no clear D. The CDR3 DNA reads TGCAGTGCCGCCTTCAGGAGCTACGAGCAGTACTTC. Translated: CSAAFRSYEQYF.